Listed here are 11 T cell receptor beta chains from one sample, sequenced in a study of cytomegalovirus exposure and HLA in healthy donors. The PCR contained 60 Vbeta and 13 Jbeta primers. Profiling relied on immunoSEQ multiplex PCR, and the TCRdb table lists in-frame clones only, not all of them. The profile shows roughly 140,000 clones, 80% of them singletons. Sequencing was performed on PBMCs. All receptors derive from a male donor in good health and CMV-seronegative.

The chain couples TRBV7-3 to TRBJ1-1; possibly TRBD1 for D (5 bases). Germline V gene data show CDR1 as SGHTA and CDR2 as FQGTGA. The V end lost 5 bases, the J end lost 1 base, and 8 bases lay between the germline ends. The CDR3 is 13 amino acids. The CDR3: CASSQGTNTEAFF. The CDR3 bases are TGTGCCAGCAGCCAGGGTACGAACACTGAAGCTTTCTTT.

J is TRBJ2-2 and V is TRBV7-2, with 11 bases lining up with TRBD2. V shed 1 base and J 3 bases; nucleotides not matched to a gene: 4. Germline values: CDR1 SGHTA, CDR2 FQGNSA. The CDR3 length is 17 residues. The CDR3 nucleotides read TGTGCCAGCAGCTTAGGGCGACTAGCGGGGTACACCGGGGAGCTGTTTTTT. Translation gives CASSLGRLAGYTGELFF.

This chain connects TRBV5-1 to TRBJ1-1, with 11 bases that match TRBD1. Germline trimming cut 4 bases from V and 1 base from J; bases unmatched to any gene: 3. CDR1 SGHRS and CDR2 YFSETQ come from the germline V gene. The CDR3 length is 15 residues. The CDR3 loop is CASSAGTGGNTEAFF. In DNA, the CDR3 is TGCGCCAGCAGCGCGGGGACAGGGGGGAACACTGAAGCTTTCTTT.

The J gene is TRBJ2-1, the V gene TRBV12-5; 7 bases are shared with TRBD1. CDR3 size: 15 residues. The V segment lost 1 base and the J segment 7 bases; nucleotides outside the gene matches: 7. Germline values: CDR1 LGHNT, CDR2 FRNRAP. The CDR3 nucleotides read TGTGCTAGTGGTTTGGACCCTAGGGGACAGAATGAGCAGTTCTTC. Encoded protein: CASGLDPRGQNEQFF.

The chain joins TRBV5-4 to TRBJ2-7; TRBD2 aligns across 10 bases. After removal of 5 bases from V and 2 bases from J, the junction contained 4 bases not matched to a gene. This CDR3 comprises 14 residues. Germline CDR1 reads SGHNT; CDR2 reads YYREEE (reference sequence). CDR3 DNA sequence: TGTGCCAGCAGGTTAGCGGGGGGCCCCTACGAGCAGTACTTC. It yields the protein CASRLAGGPYEQYF.

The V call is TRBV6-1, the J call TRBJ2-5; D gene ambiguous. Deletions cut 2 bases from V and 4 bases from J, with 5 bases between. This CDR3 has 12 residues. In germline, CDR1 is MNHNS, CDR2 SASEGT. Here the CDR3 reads CASSERAETQYF. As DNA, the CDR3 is TGTGCCAGCAGTGAACGAGCAGAGACCCAGTACTTC.

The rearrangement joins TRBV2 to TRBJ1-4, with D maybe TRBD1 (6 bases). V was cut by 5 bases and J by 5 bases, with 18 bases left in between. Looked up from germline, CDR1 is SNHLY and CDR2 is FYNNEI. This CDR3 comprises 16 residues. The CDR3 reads CASSWELGGPNEKLFF. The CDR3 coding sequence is TGTGCCAGCAGTTGGGAGCTCGGGGGGCCGAATGAAAAACTGTTTTTT.

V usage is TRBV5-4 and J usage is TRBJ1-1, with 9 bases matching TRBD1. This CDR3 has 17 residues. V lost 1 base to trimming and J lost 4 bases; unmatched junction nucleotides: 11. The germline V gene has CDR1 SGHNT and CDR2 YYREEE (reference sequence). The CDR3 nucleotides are TGTGCCAGCAGCTTGAAGACAGGGGGTATACAGGGCACTGAAGCTTTCTTT. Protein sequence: CASSLKTGGIQGTEAFF. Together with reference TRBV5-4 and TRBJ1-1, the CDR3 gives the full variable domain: ETGVTQSPTHLIKTRGQQVTLRCSSQSGHNTVSWYQQALGQGPQFIFQYYREEENGRGNFPPRFSGLQFPNYSSELNVNALELDDSALYLCASSLKTGGIQGTEAFFGQGTRLTVV.

DNA of the CDR3: TGTGCCAGCAGCGCCGAGGGTGTCAAGGAAAAACTGTTTTTT. As protein: CASSAEGVKEKLFF. The rearrangement links TRBV9 to TRBJ1-4; no clear D. This CDR3 has 14 residues. CDR1 and CDR2 (germline): SGDLS, YYNGEE. Deletions cut 3 bases from V and 8 bases from J, with 14 bases between.

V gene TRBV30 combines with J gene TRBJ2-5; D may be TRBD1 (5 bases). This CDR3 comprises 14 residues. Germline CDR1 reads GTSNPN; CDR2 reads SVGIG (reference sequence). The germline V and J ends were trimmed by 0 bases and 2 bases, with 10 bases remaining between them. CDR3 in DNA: TGTGCCTGGAGTGTGGCAGGGCAACAAGAGACCCAGTACTTC. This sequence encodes CAWSVAGQQETQYF.

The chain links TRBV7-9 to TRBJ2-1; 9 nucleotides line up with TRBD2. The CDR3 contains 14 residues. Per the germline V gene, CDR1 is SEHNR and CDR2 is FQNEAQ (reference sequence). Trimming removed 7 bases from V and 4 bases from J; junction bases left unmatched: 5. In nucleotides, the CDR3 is TGTGCCAGCACCGGACTAGCGAGATACAATGAGCAGTTCTTC. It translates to CASTGLARYNEQFF.